This entry lists 27 T cell receptor beta chains sequenced from one sample in a study of T cells in Graves' hyperthyroidism and ophthalmopathy. RNA transcripts gave rise to amplified TCR beta CDR3 regions. TCR CDR3 regions were first amplified by RT-PCR with HTBI primers. TCRdb re-called the multiplex PCR reads through MiXCR, storing one row per CDR3 protein. This sample has some 98,000 distinct CDR3 sequences, with roughly 40% found just once. The sample consisted of peripheral blood or thyroid tissue (not recorded which). The receptors shown here come from a woman in her 30s with Graves' hyperthyroidism.

About this clonotype itself: The conserved closing phenylalanine or tryptophan is absent in this CDR3, likely reflecting a read error. The chain joins TRBV5-6 to TRBJ2-5; no reliable D call. This CDR3 has 13 residues. With 4 bases removed from V and 4 bases from J, the gap between germline ends came to 11 bases. CDR1 is SGHDT, CDR2 YYEEEE, per germline. DNA of the CDR3: TGTGCCAGCAGCAGCCCGCTGGGAGAGACCCAGTACCTC. Its translation is CASSSPLGETQYL.

This clonotype was picked up many times. The V call is TRBV7-2, the J call TRBJ1-6; D unresolved. In germline, CDR1 is SGHTA, CDR2 FQGNSA. V lost 3 bases, J lost 3 bases, and 0 bases lay in between. This CDR3 comprises 12 residues. In nucleotides, the CDR3 is TGTGCCAGCAGCTTCTATAATTCACCCCTCCACTTT. It translates to CASSFYNSPLHF.

This clonotype has ten or more counts. The rearrangement uses TRBV7-9 and TRBJ1-3; tentatively, D is TRBD1 (5 bases). Per the germline V gene, CDR1 is SEHNR and CDR2 is FQNEAQ (reference sequence). V was shortened by 4 bases and J by 1 base, with 17 bases between the two germline ends. The CDR3 runs to 17 residues. The CDR3 sequence: CASSSPGGSLSGNTIYF. In DNA, the CDR3 is TGTGCCAGCAGCTCCCCTGGGGGTTCTTTGTCTGGAAACACCATATATTTT.

The chain recombines TRBV5-5 with TRBJ2-7; the D gene is possibly TRBD1 (5 bases). From germline, CDR1 is SGHKS and CDR2 YYEKEE (reference sequence). Trimming took 0 bases from V and 3 from J, leaving 10 bases between them. The CDR3 is 14 amino acids. CDR3 DNA: TGTGCCAGCAGCTTGGCTCTAGGGGACTACGAGCAGTACTTC. Protein: CASSLALGDYEQYF.

For this clonotype: In this CDR3 the conserved last residue, phenylalanine or tryptophan, is missing, so a read error is likely. The DNA is omitted, as the CDR3 cannot be located on it reliably, and the CDR3 follows TCRdb's listing. This rearrangement joins TRBV7-6 to TRBJ2-7. The germline CDR1 and CDR2 sequences are SGHVS and FNYEAQ. Counting both end residues, the CDR3 totals 15 amino acids. CDR3 residues: CASSLGTGSSYERYL.

This clonotype was detected many times. The chain carries TRBV7-9 and TRBJ1-1; D is uncertain. The germline gives CDR1 SEHNR, CDR2 FQNEAQ (reference sequence). The CDR3 runs 11 residues. V dropped 3 bases and J dropped 9 bases, with 8 bases sitting between them. CDR3 region: CASSLRAKAFF. The DNA of the CDR3 is TGTGCCAGCAGCTTGAGGGCTAAAGCTTTCTTT.

In this sample, this clonotype turned up once. The chain joins TRBV5-1 to TRBJ2-7, with D possibly matching TRBD1 (6 bases). Germline V gene data show CDR1 as SGHRS and CDR2 as YFSETQ. This CDR3 spans 12 amino acids. The V end lost 7 bases, the J end lost 3 bases, and 11 bases lay between the germline ends. The CDR3 loop is CASGSTGYEQYF. CDR3 nucleotide sequence: TGCGCCAGCGGCTCGACAGGCTACGAGCAGTACTTC.

This clonotype was seen many times. The chain uses TRBV3-1 and TRBJ1-5; no clear D. Germline V gives CDR1 LGHDT, CDR2 YNNKEL (reference sequence). CDR3 length equals 14 residues. Trimming removed 1 base from V and 0 bases from J, with 4 bases in between. For the CDR3, the DNA is TGTGCCAGCAGCCAAGCTTATAGCAATCAGCCCCAGCATTTT. Translation: CASSQAYSNQPQHF. The full variable domain, completed using reference TRBV3-1 and TRBJ1-5, is DTAVSQTPKYLVTQMGNDKSIKCEQNLGHDTMYWYKQDSKKFLKIMFSYNNKELIINETVPNRFSPKSPDKAHLNLHINSLELGDSAVYFCASSQAYSNQPQHFGDGTRLSIL.

This clonotype was counted between two and nine times. The chain combines TRBV29-1 with TRBJ2-5, with no clear D. With 2 bases removed from V and 5 bases from J, the gap between germline ends came to 12 bases. The V gene's germline CDR1 is SQVTM and CDR2 ANQGSEA. The CDR3 is 13 residues long. DNA for the CDR3: TGCAGCGTTGAAATAGGTTACCGGGAGACCCAGTACTTC. This encodes CSVEIGYRETQYF.

This clonotype was recorded at least ten times. For the CDR3, the DNA is TGCGCCAGCAGCCAGGACCCGAATAGCAATCAGCCCCAGCATTTT. Translation gives CASSQDPNSNQPQHF. The chain combines TRBV5-1 with TRBJ1-5; D remains unclear. Germline CDR1 reads SGHRS; CDR2 reads YFSETQ. The ends were cut back, 4 bases at V and 0 bases at J, with 11 bases in the middle. The CDR3 runs 15 residues.

This clonotype has at least ten counts. This rearrangement joins TRBV20-1 to TRBJ2-5, with 10 bases identical to TRBD2. V lost 3 bases and J lost 6; bases outside the gene matches: 10. The CDR3 contains 15 residues. Germline V gives CDR1 DFQATT, CDR2 SNEGSKA (reference sequence). The CDR3 protein is CSASKREGLGQTQYF. The CDR3 bases are TGCAGTGCTAGCAAGCGGGAGGGCCTTGGGCAGACCCAGTACTTC.

This clonotype was found many times. As DNA, the CDR3 is TGCGCCAGCAGCCAAGGCGGGACAGCTAATGAAAAACTGTTTTTT. The encoded protein is CASSQGGTANEKLFF. This sequence joins TRBV4-1 and TRBJ1-4; TRBD1 agrees at 7 bases. CDR1 MGHRA and CDR2 YSYEKL come from the germline V gene. Losses at the gene ends were 1 base for V and 3 bases for J; bases not matched to a gene: 2. CDR3 length: 15 residues.

This clonotype was picked up many times. The chain couples TRBV6-5 to TRBJ2-7; weak D call: TRBD1 (6 bases). Germline V gives CDR1 MNHEY, CDR2 SVGAGI. The length of the CDR3 is 13 residues. The V end was cut by 8 bases, the J end by 3 bases, with 14 bases between. The CDR3 is CASGPRGNYEQYF. The CDR3, as DNA: TGTGCCAGCGGACCTAGGGGGAACTACGAGCAGTACTTC.

This clonotype was found many times. V gene TRBV6-1 combines with J gene TRBJ2-2; D might be TRBD1 (5 bases). Germline V CDR1 and CDR2: MNHNS, SASEGT. This CDR3 is built from 17 residues. V shed 7 bases and J shed 5 bases, with 23 bases lying between them. The CDR3 coding sequence is TGTGCCAGCACTCTGAGGATAAGGGGCGCGGAGACCGGGGAGCTGTTTTTT. Its protein product is CASTLRIRGAETGELFF.

Regarding this clonotype: It may be a read error: a sequence one base away is much more abundant. In this CDR3 the conserved last residue, phenylalanine or tryptophan, is missing, so a read error is likely. CDR3 coding DNA: TGCGCCAGCAGTGCTGGGACTAGTCGTCTGGTCGCAGATACGCAGTATTCT. Protein sequence: CASSAGTSRLVADTQYS. The chain employs TRBV10-1 and TRBJ2-3, with 8 bases identical to TRBD2. Germline-derived CDR1 and CDR2 are WNHNN and SYGVQD (reference sequence). Losses at the gene ends were 4 bases for V and 4 bases for J; bases not matched to a gene: 13. This CDR3 contains 17 residues.

The chain joins TRBV30 to TRBJ1-2, with 7 positions matching TRBD1. Germline CDR1 is GTSNPN and CDR2 is SVGIG (reference sequence). This CDR3 is built from 12 residues. The V and J ends lost 4 bases and 7 bases, in that order; junction bases with no gene match: 6. The CDR3 loop reads CAWISGQAGYTF. DNA for the CDR3: TGTGCCTGGATCTCCGGACAGGCTGGCTACACCTTC.

Many counts were recorded for this clonotype. The CDR3 nucleotides are TGTGCCAGCAGCTTAATCGCGGGGTACCAAGAGACCCAGTACTTC. Its protein is CASSLIAGYQETQYF. This rearrangement joins TRBV7-3 to TRBJ2-5, with D tentatively TRBD2 (6 bases). This CDR3 is 15 amino acids long. The ends were cut back, 1 base at V and 0 bases at J, with 9 bases in the middle. Germline CDR1 and CDR2: SGHTA and FQGTGA. The whole variable domain, remainder taken from reference TRBV7-3 and TRBJ2-5, is GAGVSQTPSNKVTEKGKYVELRCDPISGHTALYWYRQSLGQGPEFLIYFQGTGAADDSGLPNDRFFAVRPEGSVSTLKIQRTERGDSAVYLCASSLIAGYQETQYFGPGTRLLVL.

This clonotype is labeled medium-sized. The V and J genes are TRBV5-1 and TRBJ1-2, with D maybe TRBD1 (6 bases). Trimming took off 3 bases at V and 6 bases at J, with 12 bases between the two ends. Germline CDR1 is SGHRS and CDR2 is YFSETQ. The CDR3 sequence is 13 residues long. The CDR3 region is CASSSIQGDGYTF. For the CDR3, the DNA is TGCGCCAGCAGCTCTATACAGGGAGATGGCTACACCTTC.

The chain links TRBV7-2 to TRBJ1-1; tentative D call: TRBD1 (6 bases). The CDR3 is 14 residues long. Deletions cut 4 bases from V and 4 bases from J, with 13 bases between. Germline V gene lookup returns CDR1 SGHTA and CDR2 FQGNSA. CDR3 in amino acids: CASSSQGGSTEAFF. As DNA, the CDR3 is TGTGCCAGCAGCTCACAGGGAGGAAGCACTGAAGCTTTCTTT.

CDR3 loop: CASSVIRGGTEAFF. The CDR3 coding sequence is TGCGCCAGCAGCGTCATAAGGGGAGGCACTGAAGCTTTCTTT. J is TRBJ1-1 and V is TRBV5-1, with D maybe TRBD1 (5 bases). The V gene lost 4 bases and the J gene lost 4 bases, with 14 bases spanning the gap. Germline V CDR1 and CDR2: SGHRS, YFSETQ. CDR3 size: 14 residues.

Regarding this clonotype: A single base separates this from a much larger clone, so it may be a read error. V usage is TRBV10-3 and J usage is TRBJ2-3, with D perhaps matching TRBD1 (6 bases). Germline CDR1 ENHRY, CDR2 SYGVKD. This CDR3 region has 16 residues. CDR3 coding DNA: TGTGCCAGCAGTGAATTCGACAGGACCGACACAGATACGCGGTATTTT. Its translation: CASSEFDRTDTDTRYF.

This clonotype came up many times. The chain has TRBV12-3 or TRBV12-4 and TRBJ2-3; 9 nucleotides align to TRBD2. The V and J ends lost 1 base and 2 bases, in that order; junction bases with no gene match: 4. The CDR3 has 16 amino acids. The CDR3, as DNA: TGTGCCAGCAGTTTAGATTTAGCGGGAGCCACAGATACGCAGTATTTT. Translated: CASSLDLAGATDTQYF.

This clonotype has a count of ten or more. J is TRBJ2-5 and V is TRBV10-3; TRBD1 matches at 9 bases. The length of the CDR3 is 13 residues. Germline CDR1 reads ENHRY; CDR2 reads SYGVKD. V was pared by 7 bases and J by 5 bases, with 5 bases of the junction left unmatched. CDR3 sequence: CAINAGQGETQYF. The DNA for the CDR3 is TGTGCCATCAACGCCGGACAGGGGGAGACCCAGTACTTC.

This chain links TRBV28 with TRBJ1-1; perhaps TRBD1 as D (5 bases). The V end lost 7 bases, the J end lost 3 bases, and 18 bases lay between the germline ends. Germline CDR1 MDHEN, CDR2 SYDVKM. The CDR3 sequence is 15 residues long. CDR3 in DNA: TGTGCCAGCATCGTCTCGGGGGGGTACCACACTGAAGCTTTCTTT. It codes for CASIVSGGYHTEAFF.

This clonotype occurred many times. The chain has TRBV28 and TRBJ2-5; 8 nucleotides line up with TRBD2. CDR1 and CDR2 (germline): MDHEN, SYDVKM. The CDR3 runs 13 residues. Germline trimming cut 9 bases from V and 5 bases from J; bases unmatched to any gene: 8. The DNA for the CDR3 is TGTGCCAGTCGAGCGGGACTAGTGGAGACCCAGTACTTC. Protein product: CASRAGLVETQYF.

CDR3 amino acids: CASSVRTGYTGELFF. The DNA for the CDR3 is TGTGCCAGCAGTGTGAGGACAGGGTACACCGGGGAGCTGTTTTTT. The chain carries TRBV2 and TRBJ2-2, with 8 bases identical to TRBD1. V was clipped by 4 bases and J by 3 bases; unmatched bases: 4. The germline CDR1 and CDR2 sequences are SNHLY and FYNNEI. The CDR3 is 15 amino acids.

This clonotype was seen at least ten times. The chain links TRBV2 to TRBJ2-7; 10 bases fit TRBD2. With 8 bases clipped from V and 9 bases from J, the junction kept 10 bases outside the gene matches. Germline-derived CDR1 and CDR2 are SNHLY and FYNNEI. The CDR3 totals 13 residues. CDR3 sequence (DNA): TGTGCCAGCCTGACTAGCGGGCGGCCTTGGCAGTACTTC. It translates to CASLTSGRPWQYF.